The 14 T cell receptor beta chains in this list originate from one sample, sequenced in a study of T cells after yellow fever vaccination. TCRdb reanalysed the 5' RACE reads using MiXCR and keeps one entry per CDR3 protein. The sample records 100,000 to 150,000 distinct CDR3 sequences, roughly 15% being singletons. The material was CD8+ T cells sorted from PBMCs, obtained 5 days after the yellow fever booster vaccination. All receptors derive from a man aged 18 to 30 who received the YFV17D yellow fever vaccine.

This clonotype occurred a few times. The rearrangement uses TRBV4-1 and TRBJ2-1; D possibly corresponds to TRBD2 (6 bases). The CDR3 has 12 residues. Trimming removed 8 bases from V and 9 bases from J, with 14 bases in between. Germline CDR1 reads MGHRA; CDR2 reads YSYEKL. The CDR3 DNA reads TGCGCCAGCGGGGGGATGAGCGGTGAGCAGTTCTTC. Encoded protein: CASGGMSGEQFF.

The chain uses TRBV20-1 and TRBJ2-1; 12 bases map to TRBD2. J was trimmed by 6 bases and V by 0 bases; bases with no gene match: 6. CDR1 and CDR2 (germline): DFQATT, SNEGSKA (reference sequence). This CDR3 spans 16 amino acids. The CDR3 coding sequence is TGCAGTGCTAGAGATCGGCTAGCGGGGGGGACCAATGAGCAGTTCTTC. Residues: CSARDRLAGGTNEQFF.

This clonotype was observed a handful of times. This rearrangement joins TRBV7-2 to TRBJ2-7; D is perhaps TRBD1 (5 bases). The CDR3 totals 13 residues. Germline V gene data show CDR1 as SGHTA and CDR2 as FQGNSA. The V and J ends lost 5 bases and 5 bases respectively, with 13 bases between them. CDR3 sequence reads: CASSPQAGHEQYF. DNA of the CDR3: TGTGCCAGCAGCCCGCAGGCAGGGCACGAGCAGTACTTC.

The chain combines TRBV27 with TRBJ1-5, with D unclear. Trimming left V 2 bases short and J 5 bases short, with 10 bases between. The CDR3 has 14 amino acids. The germline gives CDR1 MNHEY, CDR2 SMNVEV (reference sequence). Written as DNA, the CDR3 is TGTGCCAGCAGTTTAAATGGTTTTTATCAGCCCCAGCATTTT. Its translation: CASSLNGFYQPQHF.

The rearrangement uses TRBV4-3 and TRBJ2-1; 8 bases match TRBD1. The CDR3 runs to 15 residues. Germline V gives CDR1 LGHNA, CDR2 YSLEER. Losses at the gene ends were 0 bases for V and 6 bases for J; bases not matched to a gene: 4. The CDR3 nucleotides are TGCGCCAGCAGCCAAGACAGGGGGCAAATCAATGAGCAGTTCTTC. Its translation: CASSQDRGQINEQFF.

J is TRBJ2-1 and V is TRBV4-1; 13 bases line up with TRBD2. The CDR3 length is 17 residues. Trimming cost V 3 bases and J 0 bases; bases outside gene matches: 2. Germline lookup yields CDR1 MGHRA and CDR2 YSYEKL. The CDR3 here is CASSHRTSGGSYNEQFF. The CDR3 nucleotides are TGCGCCAGCAGCCACCGGACTAGCGGGGGCTCCTACAATGAGCAGTTCTTC.

This clonotype was detected only a few times. V and J are TRBV5-1 and TRBJ2-7; D is unresolved. CDR1 and CDR2 (germline): SGHRS, YFSETQ. CDR3 length: 12 amino acids. V was shortened by 6 bases and J by 3 bases, with 10 bases between the two germline ends. CDR3 sequence reads: CASTNVDYEQYF. In nucleotides, the CDR3 is TGCGCCAGCACCAACGTCGACTACGAGCAGTACTTC.

This sequence joins TRBV12-3 or TRBV12-4 and TRBJ2-3; tentative D call: TRBD1 (6 bases). The V gene lost 6 bases and the J gene lost 4 bases, with 14 bases spanning the gap. The CDR3 runs to 14 residues. Written as DNA, the CDR3 is TGTGCCAGCAGGTTGACAGGTGGATCAGATACGCAGTATTTT. Its protein is CASRLTGGSDTQYF.

This CDR3 reads CASSLGLTYEQYV. CDR3 DNA: TGTGCCAGCAGCCTCGGACTGACCTACGAGCAGTACGTC. The chain links TRBV13 to TRBJ2-7, with a weak D call TRBD2 (5 bases). This CDR3 comprises 13 residues. Germline V gives CDR1 PRHDT, CDR2 FYEKMQ (reference sequence). V was shortened by 5 bases and J by 2 bases, with 10 bases between the two germline ends.

The chain couples TRBV24-1 to TRBJ2-1; 10 nucleotides align to TRBD2. With V trimmed by 4 bases and J by 8 bases, 10 bases remained unmatched. Germline V gives CDR1 KGHDR, CDR2 SFDVKD. This CDR3 is 16 amino acids long. CDR3 bases: TGTGCCACCAGTGACAACGAGCGGGGGGGCCTGGATGAGCAGTTCTTC. As protein: CATSDNERGGLDEQFF.

The gene calls are TRBV20-1 and TRBJ2-7; possible D gene TRBD2, 5 bases. The CDR3 is 11 residues long. CDR1 DFQATT and CDR2 SNEGSKA come from the germline V gene (reference sequence). Trimming shortened V by 3 bases and J by 7 bases, and 10 bases separated the two germline ends. The CDR3 region is CSARRVAEQYF. The CDR3 DNA is TGCAGTGCTAGGAGGGTCGCAGAGCAGTACTTC.

The CDR3: CASPTGTSGGAQSSYNEQFF. The CDR3 DNA follows: TGTGCCAGTCCCACCGGGACTAGCGGGGGGGCCCAAAGCTCCTACAATGAGCAGTTCTTC. The chain has TRBV21-1 and TRBJ2-1; TRBD2, as called in the table, went unchecked against the DNA. TRBV21-1 is flagged as a pseudogene. The CDR3 consists of 20 residues.

The chain has TRBV5-5 and TRBJ2-1; D may be TRBD1 (6 bases). Trimming cost V 2 bases and J 6 bases, with 21 bases left between them. CDR3 length: 17 residues. CDR1 and CDR2 (germline): SGHKS, YYEKEE (reference sequence). The CDR3 spells CASSLNLRGEVANEQFF. The CDR3 DNA follows: TGTGCCAGCAGCTTAAATCTCAGGGGAGAGGTGGCCAATGAGCAGTTCTTC.

There are a few counts of this clonotype. The chain carries TRBV7-9 and TRBJ2-3; D ambiguous. The CDR3 loop spans 11 amino acids. Germline V gives CDR1 SEHNR, CDR2 FQNEAQ (reference sequence). Trimming removed 5 bases from V and 11 bases from J, with 11 bases in between. The CDR3 is CASSPSWGQYF. The CDR3 DNA is TGTGCCAGCAGCCCGAGCTGGGGGCAGTATTTT.